The source of this T cell receptor (beta chain) is a study of post-analysis software for immune sequencing data. Study overall: The cohort encompassed relapsing-remitting, secondary progressive and progressive-relapsing multiple sclerosis disease courses. Findings and caveats of the study: The authors found that F measure strongly co-clustered same-batch samples. In patients, TRBV5-6, TRBV5-1 and TRBV20-1 belonged to 4 or 5 TRBV segments found more frequently than in controls. Significantly lower normalized Chao1 diversity was seen in multiple sclerosis patients than in controls.

Each TCR beta cDNA library carried unique molecular identifiers. Out of roughly 0.85 to 11 million T cells, about 520,000 cDNA molecules were generated. TCRdb passed the PCR reads through MiXCR, listing each CDR3 protein once. The profile shows 500,000 to 600,000 distinct CDR3 sequences, roughly 45% of them singletons. The V gene lost 4 bases and the J gene lost 2 bases, with 10 bases spanning the gap. The germline CDR1 and CDR2 sequences are SNHLY and FYNNEI. The CDR3 sequence is 14 residues long. As regards this clonotype: Its specificity is not known.

This TCR was recovered from a girl aged 10-17 years with multiple sclerosis. J is TRBJ2-3 and V is TRBV2; the D is unclear. Material: blood. The CDR3 coding sequence is TGTGCCAGCAGTGTCTCGCAGGCCACAGATACGCAGTATTTT. This gives the protein CASSVSQATDTQYF.